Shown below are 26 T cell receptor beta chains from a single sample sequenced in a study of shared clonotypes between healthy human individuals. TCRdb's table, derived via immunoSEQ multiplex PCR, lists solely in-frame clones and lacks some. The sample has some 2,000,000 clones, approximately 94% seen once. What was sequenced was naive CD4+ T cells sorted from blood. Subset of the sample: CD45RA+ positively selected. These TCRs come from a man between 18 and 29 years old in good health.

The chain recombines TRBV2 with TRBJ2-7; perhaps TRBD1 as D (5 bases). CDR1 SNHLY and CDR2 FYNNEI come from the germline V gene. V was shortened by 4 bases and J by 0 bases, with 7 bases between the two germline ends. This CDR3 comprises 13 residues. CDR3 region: CASSGQTSYEQYF. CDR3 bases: TGTGCCAGCAGTGGACAGACCTCCTACGAGCAGTACTTC.

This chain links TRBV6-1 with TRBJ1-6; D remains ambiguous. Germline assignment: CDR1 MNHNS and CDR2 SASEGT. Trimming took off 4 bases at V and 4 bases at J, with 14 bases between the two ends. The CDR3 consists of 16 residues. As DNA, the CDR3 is TGTGCCAGCAGTGGTTCGGGGTGGCTATATAATTCACCCCTCCACTTT. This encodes CASSGSGWLYNSPLHF.

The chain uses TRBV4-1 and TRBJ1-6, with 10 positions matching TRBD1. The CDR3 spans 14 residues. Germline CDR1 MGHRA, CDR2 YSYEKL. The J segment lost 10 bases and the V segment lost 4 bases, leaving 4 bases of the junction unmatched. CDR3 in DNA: TGCGCCAGCAGCCGAGGGACAGGGGCGTCACCCCTCCACTTT. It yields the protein CASSRGTGASPLHF.

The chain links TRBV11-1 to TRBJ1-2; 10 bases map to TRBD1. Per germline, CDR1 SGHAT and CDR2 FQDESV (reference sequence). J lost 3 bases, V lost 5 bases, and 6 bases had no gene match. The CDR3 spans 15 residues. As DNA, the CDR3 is TGTGCCAGCAGCCGTGACAGGGGGCGGGACTATGGCTACACCTTC. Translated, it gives CASSRDRGRDYGYTF.

The CDR3 sequence: CASTSGMTDTQYF. The CDR3 bases are TGTGCCAGTACCAGTGGGATGACAGATACGCAGTATTTT. The J gene is TRBJ2-3, the V gene TRBV19, with D uncertain. The ends were cut back, 7 bases at V and 3 bases at J, with 11 bases in the middle. The CDR3 sequence is 13 residues long. Germline V lookup: CDR1 LNHDA, CDR2 SQIVND (reference sequence).

The CDR3 loop reads CASRTAQGVGGYTF. As DNA, the CDR3 is TGTGCCAGCAGGACGGCCCAGGGGGTTGGGGGCTACACCTTC. The chain uses TRBV6-6 and TRBJ1-2, with 7 bases fitting TRBD1. The V gene's germline CDR1 is MNHNY and CDR2 SVGAGI (reference sequence). The V gene end was trimmed by 6 bases and the J gene end by 8 bases; junction bases not matched to a gene: 12. The CDR3 length is 14 residues.

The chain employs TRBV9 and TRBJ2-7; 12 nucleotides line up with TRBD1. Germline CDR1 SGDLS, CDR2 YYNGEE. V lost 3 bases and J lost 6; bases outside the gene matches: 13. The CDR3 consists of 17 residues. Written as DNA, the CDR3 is TGTGCCAGCAGCGCAACGCATACGGGACAGGGGGCGAGCGAGCAGTACTTC. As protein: CASSATHTGQGASEQYF.

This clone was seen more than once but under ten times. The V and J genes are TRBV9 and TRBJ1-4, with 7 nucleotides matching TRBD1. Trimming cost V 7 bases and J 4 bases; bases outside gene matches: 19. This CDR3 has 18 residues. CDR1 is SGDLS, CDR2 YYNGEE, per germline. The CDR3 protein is CASRRSTGAAKLNEKLFF. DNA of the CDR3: TGTGCCAGCCGACGTTCAACAGGGGCCGCTAAACTTAATGAAAAACTGTTTTTT.

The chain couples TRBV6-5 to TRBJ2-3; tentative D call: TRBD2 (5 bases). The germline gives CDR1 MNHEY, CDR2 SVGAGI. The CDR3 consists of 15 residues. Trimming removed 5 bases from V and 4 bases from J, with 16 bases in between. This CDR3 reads CASSHSADLPDTQYF. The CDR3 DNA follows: TGTGCCAGCAGTCATAGCGCCGATCTCCCAGATACGCAGTATTTT.

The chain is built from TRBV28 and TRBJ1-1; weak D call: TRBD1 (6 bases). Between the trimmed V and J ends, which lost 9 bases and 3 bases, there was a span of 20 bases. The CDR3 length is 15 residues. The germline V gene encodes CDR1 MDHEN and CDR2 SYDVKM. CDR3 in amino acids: CASGGQGRGYTEAFF. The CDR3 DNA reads TGTGCCAGTGGAGGGCAGGGGCGAGGATACACTGAAGCTTTCTTT.

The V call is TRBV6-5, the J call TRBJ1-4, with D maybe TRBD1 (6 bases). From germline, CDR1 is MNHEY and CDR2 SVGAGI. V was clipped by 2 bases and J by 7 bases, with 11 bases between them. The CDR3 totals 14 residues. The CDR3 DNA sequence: TGTGCCAGCAGTTACGGGGGCCCAGGTGAAAAACTGTTTTTT. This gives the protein CASSYGGPGEKLFF.

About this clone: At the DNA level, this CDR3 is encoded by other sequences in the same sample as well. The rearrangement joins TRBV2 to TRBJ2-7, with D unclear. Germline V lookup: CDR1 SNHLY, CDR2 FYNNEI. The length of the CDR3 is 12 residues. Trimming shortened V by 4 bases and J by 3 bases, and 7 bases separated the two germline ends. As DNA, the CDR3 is TGTGCCAGCAGTGTCAGCCGCTACGAGCAGTACTTC. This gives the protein CASSVSRYEQYF.

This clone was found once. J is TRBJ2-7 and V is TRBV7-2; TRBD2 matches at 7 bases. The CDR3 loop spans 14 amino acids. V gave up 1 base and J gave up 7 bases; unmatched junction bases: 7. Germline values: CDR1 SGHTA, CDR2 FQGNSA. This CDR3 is CASSLGGGPREQYF. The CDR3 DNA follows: TGTGCCAGCAGCTTAGGGGGAGGGCCTCGGGAGCAGTACTTC. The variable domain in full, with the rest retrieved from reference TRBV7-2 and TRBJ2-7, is GAGVSQSPSNKVTEKGKDVELRCDPISGHTALYWYRQSLGQGLEFLIYFQGNSAPDKSGLPSDRFSAERTGGSVSTLTIQRTQQEDSAVYLCASSLGGGPREQYFGPGTRLTVT.

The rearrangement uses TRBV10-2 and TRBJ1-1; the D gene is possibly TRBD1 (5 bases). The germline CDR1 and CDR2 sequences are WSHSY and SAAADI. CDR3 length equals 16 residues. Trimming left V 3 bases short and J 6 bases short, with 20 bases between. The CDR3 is CASSEEGMGWGAEAFF. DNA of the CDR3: TGCGCCAGCAGTGAAGAAGGGATGGGGTGGGGGGCTGAAGCTTTCTTT.

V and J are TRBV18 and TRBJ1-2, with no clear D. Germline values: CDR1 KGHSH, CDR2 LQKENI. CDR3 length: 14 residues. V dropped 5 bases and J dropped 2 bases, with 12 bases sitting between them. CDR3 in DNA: TGTGCCAGCTCAGCCAACAGTTTCAACTATGGCTACACCTTC. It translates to CASSANSFNYGYTF.

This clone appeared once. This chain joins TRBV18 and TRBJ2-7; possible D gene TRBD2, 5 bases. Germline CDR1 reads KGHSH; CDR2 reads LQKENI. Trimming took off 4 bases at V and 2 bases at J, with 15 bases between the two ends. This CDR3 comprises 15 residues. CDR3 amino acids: CASSRSSGAAYEQYF. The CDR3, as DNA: TGTGCCAGCTCACGCTCGAGCGGTGCCGCCTACGAGCAGTACTTC. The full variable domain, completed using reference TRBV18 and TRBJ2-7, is NAGVMQNPRHLVRRRGQEARLRCSPMKGHSHVYWYRQLPEEGLKFMVYLQKENIIDESGMPKERFSAEFPKEGPSILRIQQVVRGDSAAYFCASSRSSGAAYEQYFGPGTRLTVT.

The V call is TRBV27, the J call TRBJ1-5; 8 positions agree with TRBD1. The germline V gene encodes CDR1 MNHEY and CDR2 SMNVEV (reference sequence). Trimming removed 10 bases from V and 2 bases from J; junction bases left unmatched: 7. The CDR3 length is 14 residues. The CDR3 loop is CATRGQGGNQPQHF. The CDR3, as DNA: TGTGCCACCAGAGGACAGGGAGGCAATCAGCCCCAGCATTTT.

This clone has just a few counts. The CDR3 protein is CASSLVLRSGELFF. CDR3 DNA sequence: TGTGCCAGCAGCTTAGTATTGCGCTCCGGGGAGCTGTTTTTT. J is TRBJ2-2 and V is TRBV11-2; D gene ambiguous. The V and J ends lost 1 base and 6 bases respectively, with 9 bases between them. Germline V lookup: CDR1 SGHAT, CDR2 FQNNGV. The CDR3 sequence is 14 residues long.

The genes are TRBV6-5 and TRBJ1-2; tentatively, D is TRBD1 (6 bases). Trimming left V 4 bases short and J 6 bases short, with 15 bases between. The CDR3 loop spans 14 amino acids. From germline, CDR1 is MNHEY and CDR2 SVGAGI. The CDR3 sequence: CASSSPTGLDGYTF. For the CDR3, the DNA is TGTGCCAGCAGTTCCCCAACAGGGCTGGATGGCTACACCTTC.

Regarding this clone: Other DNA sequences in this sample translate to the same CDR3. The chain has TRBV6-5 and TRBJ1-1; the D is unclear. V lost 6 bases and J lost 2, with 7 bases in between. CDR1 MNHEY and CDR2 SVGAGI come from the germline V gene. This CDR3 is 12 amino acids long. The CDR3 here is CASRAGNTEAFF. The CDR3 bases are TGTGCCAGCAGAGCAGGTAACACTGAAGCTTTCTTT.

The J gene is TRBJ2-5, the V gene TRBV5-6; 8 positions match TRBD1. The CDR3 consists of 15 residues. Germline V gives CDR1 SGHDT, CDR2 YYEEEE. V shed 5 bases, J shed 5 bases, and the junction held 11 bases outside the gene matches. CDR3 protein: CASRSGTGAWETQYF. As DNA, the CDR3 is TGTGCCAGCAGGTCCGGGACAGGAGCCTGGGAGACCCAGTACTTC.

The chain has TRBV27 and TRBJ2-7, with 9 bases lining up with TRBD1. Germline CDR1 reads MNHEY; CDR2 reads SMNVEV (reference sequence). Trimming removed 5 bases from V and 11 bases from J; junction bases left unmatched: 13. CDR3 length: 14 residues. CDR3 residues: CASSPPGTGLMEYF. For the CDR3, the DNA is TGTGCCAGCAGTCCCCCCGGGACAGGGCTAATGGAGTACTTC.

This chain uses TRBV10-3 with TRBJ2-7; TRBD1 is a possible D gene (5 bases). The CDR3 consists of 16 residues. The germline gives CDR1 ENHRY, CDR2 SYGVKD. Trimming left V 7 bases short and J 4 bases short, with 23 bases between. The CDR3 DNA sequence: TGTGCCATCACCGAAAGGGGCGACGGGTCCCCTTACGAGCAGTACTTC. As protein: CAITERGDGSPYEQYF.

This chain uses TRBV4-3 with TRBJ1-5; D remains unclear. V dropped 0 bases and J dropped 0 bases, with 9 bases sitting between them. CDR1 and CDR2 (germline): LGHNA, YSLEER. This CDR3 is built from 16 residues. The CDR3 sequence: CASSQDGPYSNQPQHF. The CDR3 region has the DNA TGCGCCAGCAGCCAAGATGGGCCTTATAGCAATCAGCCCCAGCATTTT.

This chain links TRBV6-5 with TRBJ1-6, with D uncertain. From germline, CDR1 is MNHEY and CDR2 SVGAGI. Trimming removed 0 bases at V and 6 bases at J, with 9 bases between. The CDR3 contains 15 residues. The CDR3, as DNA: TGTGCCAGCAGTTACTCGCCCTACGGTAATTCACCCCTCCACTTT. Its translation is CASSYSPYGNSPLHF.

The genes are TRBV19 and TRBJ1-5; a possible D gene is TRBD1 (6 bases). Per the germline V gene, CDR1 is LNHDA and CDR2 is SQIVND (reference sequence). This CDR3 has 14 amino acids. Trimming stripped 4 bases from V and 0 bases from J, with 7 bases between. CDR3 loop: CASSKTGSNQPQHF. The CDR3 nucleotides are TGTGCCAGTAGTAAGACAGGTAGCAATCAGCCCCAGCATTTT.